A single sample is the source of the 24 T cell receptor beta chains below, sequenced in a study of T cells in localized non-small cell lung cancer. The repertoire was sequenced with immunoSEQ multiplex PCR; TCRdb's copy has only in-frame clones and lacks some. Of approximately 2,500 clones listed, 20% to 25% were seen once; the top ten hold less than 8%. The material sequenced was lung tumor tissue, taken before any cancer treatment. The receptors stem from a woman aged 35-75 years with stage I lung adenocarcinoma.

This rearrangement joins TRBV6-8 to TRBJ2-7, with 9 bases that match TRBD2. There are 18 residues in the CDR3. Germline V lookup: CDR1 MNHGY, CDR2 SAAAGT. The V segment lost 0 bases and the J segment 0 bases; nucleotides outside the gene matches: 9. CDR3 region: CASSYSTASGESSYEQYF. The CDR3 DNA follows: TGTGCCAGCAGTTACTCGACGGCTAGCGGGGAAAGCTCCTACGAGCAGTACTTC.

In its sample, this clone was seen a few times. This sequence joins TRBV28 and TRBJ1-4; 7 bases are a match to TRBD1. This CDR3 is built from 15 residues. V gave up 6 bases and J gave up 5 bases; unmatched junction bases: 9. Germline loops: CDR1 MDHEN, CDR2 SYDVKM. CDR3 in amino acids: CASSDPGTDNEKLFF. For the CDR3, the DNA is TGTGCCAGCAGCGACCCCGGGACAGACAATGAAAAACTGTTTTTT.

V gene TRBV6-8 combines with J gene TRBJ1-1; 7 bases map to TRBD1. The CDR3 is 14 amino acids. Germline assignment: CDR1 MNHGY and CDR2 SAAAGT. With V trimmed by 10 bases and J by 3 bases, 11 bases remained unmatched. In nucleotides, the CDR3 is TGTGCCATCAGACAGACAGGGTGGGACACTGAAGCTTTCTTT. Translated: CAIRQTGWDTEAFF.

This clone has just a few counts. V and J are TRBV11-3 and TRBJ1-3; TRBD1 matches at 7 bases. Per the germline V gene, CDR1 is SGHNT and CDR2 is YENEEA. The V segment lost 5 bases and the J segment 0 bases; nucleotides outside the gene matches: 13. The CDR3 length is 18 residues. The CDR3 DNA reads TGTGCCAGCAGCCTCAGGGGGTCGGACCTAAGCTCTGGAAACACCATATATTTT. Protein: CASSLRGSDLSSGNTIYF.

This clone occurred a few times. The DNA of the CDR3 is TGTGCCAGCAGGTCCGGACAAGGCTTAAACACTGAAGCTTTCTTT. This sequence encodes CASRSGQGLNTEAFF. J is TRBJ1-1 and V is TRBV6-8, with D perhaps TRBD1 (5 bases). CDR1 is MNHGY and CDR2 is SAAAGT in the germline V gene. Between the trimmed V and J ends, which lost 6 bases and 2 bases, there was a span of 16 bases. CDR3 length: 15 residues.

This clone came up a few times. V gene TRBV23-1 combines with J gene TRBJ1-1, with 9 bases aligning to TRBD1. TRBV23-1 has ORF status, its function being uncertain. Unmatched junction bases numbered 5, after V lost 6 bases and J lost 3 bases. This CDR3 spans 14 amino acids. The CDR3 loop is CASSQGTGYTEAFF. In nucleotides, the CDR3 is TGCGCCAGCAGCCAAGGGACAGGGTACACTGAAGCTTTCTTT.

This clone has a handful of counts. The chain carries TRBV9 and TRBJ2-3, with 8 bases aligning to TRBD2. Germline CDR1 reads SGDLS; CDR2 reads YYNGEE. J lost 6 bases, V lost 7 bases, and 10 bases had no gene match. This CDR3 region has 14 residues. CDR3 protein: CASGGGPAGDTQYF. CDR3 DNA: TGTGCCAGCGGCGGGGGGCCTGCTGGGGATACGCAGTATTTT.

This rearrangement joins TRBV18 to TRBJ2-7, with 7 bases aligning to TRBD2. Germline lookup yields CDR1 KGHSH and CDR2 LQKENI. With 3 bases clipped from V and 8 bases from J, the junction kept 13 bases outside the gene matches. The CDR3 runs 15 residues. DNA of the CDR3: TGTGCCAGCTCACCCGCTACTAGCGATACTTCTCAGCAGTACTTC. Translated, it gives CASSPATSDTSQQYF.

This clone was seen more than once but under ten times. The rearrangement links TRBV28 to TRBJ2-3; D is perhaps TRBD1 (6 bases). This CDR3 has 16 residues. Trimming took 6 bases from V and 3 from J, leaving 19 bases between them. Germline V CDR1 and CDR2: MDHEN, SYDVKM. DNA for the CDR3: TGTGCCAGCAGCCGACCAAACAGGGTCGGAACAGATACGCAGTATTTT. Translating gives CASSRPNRVGTDTQYF.

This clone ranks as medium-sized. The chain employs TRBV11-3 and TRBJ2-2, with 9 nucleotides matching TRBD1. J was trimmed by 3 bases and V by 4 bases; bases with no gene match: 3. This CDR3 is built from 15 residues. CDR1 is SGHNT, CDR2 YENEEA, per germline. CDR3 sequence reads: CASSSRDRDTGELFF. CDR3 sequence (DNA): TGTGCCAGCAGCTCCAGGGACAGGGACACCGGGGAGCTGTTTTTT.

The DNA of the CDR3 is TGTGCCTGGAGCGGGCGGGGTAGTCTGGTCTACGAGCAGTACTTC. This gives the protein CAWSGRGSLVYEQYF. This sequence joins TRBV30 and TRBJ2-7, with D maybe TRBD2 (6 bases). The CDR3 contains 15 residues. V lost 3 bases to trimming and J lost 3 bases, with 18 bases between them. Germline-derived CDR1 and CDR2 are GTSNPN and SVGIG (reference sequence).

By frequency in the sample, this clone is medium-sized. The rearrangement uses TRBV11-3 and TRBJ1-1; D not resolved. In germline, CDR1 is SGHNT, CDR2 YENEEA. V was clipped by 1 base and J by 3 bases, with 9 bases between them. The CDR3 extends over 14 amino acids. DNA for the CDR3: TGTGCCAGCAGCTTAGTGAAAGGATACACTGAAGCTTTCTTT. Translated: CASSLVKGYTEAFF.

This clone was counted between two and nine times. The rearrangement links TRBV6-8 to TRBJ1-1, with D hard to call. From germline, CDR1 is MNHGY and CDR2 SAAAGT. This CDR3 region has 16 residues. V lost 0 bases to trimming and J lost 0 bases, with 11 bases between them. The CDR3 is CASSYSSGPMNTEAFF. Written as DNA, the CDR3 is TGTGCCAGCAGTTACTCGAGCGGTCCGATGAACACTGAAGCTTTCTTT.

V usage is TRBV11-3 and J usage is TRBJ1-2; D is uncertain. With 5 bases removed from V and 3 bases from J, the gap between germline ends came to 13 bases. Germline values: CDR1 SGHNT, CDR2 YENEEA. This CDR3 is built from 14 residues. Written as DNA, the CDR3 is TGTGCCAGCAGCCAAGCCGGGCAGCACTATGGCTACACCTTC. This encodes CASSQAGQHYGYTF.

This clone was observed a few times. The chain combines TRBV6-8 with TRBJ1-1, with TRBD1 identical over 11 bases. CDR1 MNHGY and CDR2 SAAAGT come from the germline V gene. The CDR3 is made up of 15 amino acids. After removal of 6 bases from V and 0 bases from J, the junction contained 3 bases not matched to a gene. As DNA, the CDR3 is TGTGCCAGCAGGTGGACAGGGGGCCTGAACACTGAAGCTTTCTTT. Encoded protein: CASRWTGGLNTEAFF.

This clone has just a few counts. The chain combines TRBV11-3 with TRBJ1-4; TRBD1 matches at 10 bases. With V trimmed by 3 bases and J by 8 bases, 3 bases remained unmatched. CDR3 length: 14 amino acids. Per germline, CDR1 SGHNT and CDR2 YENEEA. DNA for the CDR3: TGTGCCAGCAGCTTTGGACAGGGGGGAGAAAAACTGTTTTTT. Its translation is CASSFGQGGEKLFF.

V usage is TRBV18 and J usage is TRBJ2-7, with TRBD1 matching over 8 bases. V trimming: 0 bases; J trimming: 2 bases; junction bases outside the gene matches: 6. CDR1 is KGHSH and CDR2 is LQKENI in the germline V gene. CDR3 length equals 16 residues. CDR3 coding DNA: TGTGCCAGCTCACCACCGGACAGGGCTAGCACCTACGAGCAGTACTTC. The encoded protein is CASSPPDRASTYEQYF.

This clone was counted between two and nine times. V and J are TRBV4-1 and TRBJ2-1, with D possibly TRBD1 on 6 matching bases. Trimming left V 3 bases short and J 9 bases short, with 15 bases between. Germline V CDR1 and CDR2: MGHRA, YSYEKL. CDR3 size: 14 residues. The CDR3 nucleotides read TGCGCCAGCAGCCAGACGGACAGCAACGGTGAGCAGTTCTTC. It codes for CASSQTDSNGEQFF.

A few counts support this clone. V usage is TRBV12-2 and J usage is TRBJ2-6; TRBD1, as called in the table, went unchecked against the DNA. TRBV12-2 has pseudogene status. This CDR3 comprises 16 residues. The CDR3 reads CASRPWPRSGANVLTF. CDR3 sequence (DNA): TGTGCAAGTCGCCCCTGGCCACGCTCTGGGGCCAACGTCCTGACTTTC.

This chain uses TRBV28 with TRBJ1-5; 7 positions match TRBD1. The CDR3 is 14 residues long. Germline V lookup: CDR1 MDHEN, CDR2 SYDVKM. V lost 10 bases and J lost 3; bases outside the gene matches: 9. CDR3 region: CATTEGALNQPQHF. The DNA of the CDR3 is TGTGCCACCACGGAGGGGGCCCTCAATCAGCCCCAGCATTTT.

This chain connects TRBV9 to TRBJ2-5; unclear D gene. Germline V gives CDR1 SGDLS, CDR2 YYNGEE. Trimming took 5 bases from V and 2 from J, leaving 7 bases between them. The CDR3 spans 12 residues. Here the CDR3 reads CASSVRQETQYF. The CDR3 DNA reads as TGTGCCAGCAGTGTACGTCAAGAGACCCAGTACTTC.

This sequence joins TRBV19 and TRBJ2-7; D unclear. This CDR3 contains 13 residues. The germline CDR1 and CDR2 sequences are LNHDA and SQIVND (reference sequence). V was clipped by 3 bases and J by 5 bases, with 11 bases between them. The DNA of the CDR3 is TGTGCCAGTAGTATCTCTAGTGCTGACGAGCAGTACTTC. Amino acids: CASSISSADEQYF.

The CDR3 bases are TGTGCCAGCAGTTACTCGGGAAGGCCAACGAACACTGAAGCTTTCTTT. It specifies CASSYSGRPTNTEAFF. The chain employs TRBV6-8 and TRBJ1-1; D remains ambiguous. The CDR3 runs to 16 residues. Germline V gene sequence: CDR1 MNHGY, CDR2 SAAAGT. V dropped 0 bases and J dropped 1 base, with 12 bases sitting between them.

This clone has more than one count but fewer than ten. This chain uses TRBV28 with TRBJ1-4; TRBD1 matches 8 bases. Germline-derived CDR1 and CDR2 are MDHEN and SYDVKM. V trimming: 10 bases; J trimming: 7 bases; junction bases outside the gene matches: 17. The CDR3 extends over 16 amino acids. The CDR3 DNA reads TGTGCCACCGCCCCTCGACAGGGGATCAGTGTTGAAAAACTGTTTTTT. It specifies CATAPRQGISVEKLFF.